This T cell receptor (beta chain) is from a study of T cell responses to AZD1222 COVID-19 vaccine. In regard to this clone: Its antigen is not known.

Profiled with immunoSEQ multiplex PCR; TCRdb holds only in-frame clones, not every one. The sample contains about 120,000 clones, approximately 85% of which appear only once. Germline V gene lookup returns CDR1 SGHVS and CDR2 FNYEAQ. V lost 1 base to trimming and J lost 3 bases; unmatched junction nucleotides: 6. The CDR3 totals 16 residues. Study conclusions and caveats: Baseline serology detected seropositivity in only 5 to 7 AZD1222 recipients. Reports say nearly half of spike-specific TCRs go after unmutated variant regions. No day 14 peak samples; only post-peak repertoires were characterized.

The V and J genes are TRBV7-6 and TRBJ1-1; the match to TRBD1 covers 9 bases. Material: peripheral blood, obtained on day 0 of MenACWY control vaccination. The receptor was derived from an adult in good health. The CDR3 DNA reads as TGTGCCAGCAGCTTAGATCGAGACAGGGGGGACACTGAAGCTTTCTTT. Protein: CASSLDRDRGDTEAFF.